This entry is about one T cell receptor (beta chain). Original processing methods: Reference gene primers were amplified, and this amplification served to estimate nucleated cell counts. Clones were sequenced by immunoSEQ multiplex PCR, and TCRdb holds only the in-frame ones, with some missing. V and J calls and clone size are copied from that table; D and trimming were computed from the DNA. The sample lists 200,000 to 300,000 clones; roughly 91% were seen once. These data originate in a study of blood T cell repertoires in COVID-19. Study in general: Acute and convalescent COVID-19 samples came from the United States, Italy and Spain. T cells, B-cell-depleted T cells, or PBMCs supplied cDNA or gDNA.

While infection was still active, Seattle patients were enrolled and then followed longitudinally. Sample: peripheral blood. This clonotype was sampled from a man aged 30 to 45 with COVID-19, enrolled during active disease.

The CDR3 DNA follows: TGTGCCAGCAGCCTGTACCGGGGGACGTGGGAGACCCAGTACTTC. Translated, it gives CASSLYRGTWETQYF. The V and J genes are TRBV7-3 and TRBJ2-5; D might be TRBD2 (6 bases). This CDR3 comprises 15 residues. V lost 5 bases and J lost 5, with 18 bases in between. CDR1 is SGHTA and CDR2 is FQGTGA in the germline V gene.